These 15 T cell receptor beta chains share one sample of origin, sequenced in a study of blood T cells in healthy people across ages. The second PCR ran roughly 6 to 12 cycles with a sample-barcoded 5' primer and J-beta primers. MiXCR, applied by TCRdb to the 5' RACE reads, yields one record per CDR3 protein. The repertoire holds some 900,000 distinct CDR3 sequences, with less than 35% as singletons. The specimen sequenced was blood. The receptors were gathered from a woman aged 80 or over in good health.

The chain recombines TRBV7-9 with TRBJ2-2, with unresolved D. The CDR3 is 17 amino acids. The germline V gene has CDR1 SEHNR and CDR2 FQNEAQ (reference sequence). Between the trimmed V and J ends, which lost 0 bases and 1 base, there was a span of 12 bases. CDR3 nucleotide sequence: TGTGCCAGCAGCTTAGCGCTGCATCACAAGAACACCGGGGAGCTGTTTTTT. Amino acid sequence: CASSLALHHKNTGELFF.

With respect to this clonotype: A much bigger clone sits one base away, suggesting this may be a read error. The rearrangement joins TRBV3-1 to TRBJ2-1; 9 bases fit TRBD2. The CDR3 runs to 16 residues. Germline V gene lookup returns CDR1 LGHDT and CDR2 YNNKEL (reference sequence). This CDR3 is CASSPGSGGKYNGQFF. CDR3 sequence (DNA): TGTGCCAGCAGCCCAGGGAGCGGGGGGAAATACAATGGGCAGTTCTTC.

This clonotype came up many times. The rearrangement links TRBV20-1 to TRBJ1-5; D is ambiguous. CDR3 length: 15 residues. Per the germline V gene, CDR1 is DFQATT and CDR2 is SNEGSKA (reference sequence). Trimming cost V 4 bases and J 6 bases, with 19 bases left between them. The CDR3 DNA reads as TGCAGTGCTAACGACGGGCCAGCCGTCGCTCAGCCCCAGCATTTT. Protein: CSANDGPAVAQPQHF.

This clonotype was observed a handful of times. A much larger clone lies a single base off, so this may be a read error. The chain recombines TRBV6-2 or TRBV6-3 with TRBJ2-5; 11 bases match TRBD1. Losses at the gene ends were 5 bases for V and 13 bases for J; bases not matched to a gene: 12. The CDR3 sequence is 14 residues long. Germline V CDR1 and CDR2: MNHEY, SVGEGT. The CDR3 loop is CASSNPGQGVYMYF. CDR3 coding DNA: TGTGCCAGCAGTAACCCGGGACAGGGGGTTTATATGTACTTC.

This clonotype was counted ten times or more. The rearrangement joins TRBV9 to TRBJ2-5; D is ambiguous. This CDR3 spans 14 amino acids. Germline CDR1 SGDLS, CDR2 YYNGEE. With 3 bases removed from V and 7 bases from J, the gap between germline ends came to 16 bases. CDR3 protein: CASSANPGPATQYF. The DNA for the CDR3 is TGTGCCAGCAGCGCGAACCCCGGGCCTGCGACCCAGTACTTC.

On this clonotype: A much larger clone is a single base away; this may be a read error. The chain recombines TRBV7-2 with TRBJ2-1; D is undetermined. The CDR3 spans 14 residues. Per germline, CDR1 SGHTA and CDR2 FQGNSA. V was pared by 7 bases and J by 0 bases, with 10 bases between. CDR3 nucleotides: TGTGCCAGCACCCTATCGAGCTCCTACAATGAGCAGTTCTTC. Its protein product is CASTLSSSYNEQFF. Supplemented by reference TRBV7-2 and TRBJ2-1, the full variable domain reads GAGVSQSPSNKVTEKGKDVELRCDPISGHTALYWYRQSLGQGLEFLIYFQGNSAPDKSGLPSDRFSAERTGGSVSTLTIQRTQQEDSAVYLCASTLSSSYNEQFFGPGTRLTVL.

As to this clonotype: A much larger clone differs from this one at a single base, so this may be a read error. This rearrangement joins TRBV29-1 to TRBJ1-5, with D unclear. The CDR3 totals 14 residues. Per the germline V gene, CDR1 is SQVTM and CDR2 is ANQGSEA. The CDR3 loop is CSVEDACRNQPLHF. The CDR3 DNA sequence: TGCAGCGTTGAAGACGCGTGTAGGAATCAGCCCCTGCATTTT.

This clonotype occurred many times. The chain uses TRBV4-3 and TRBJ1-5; D is uncertain. V was shortened by 1 base and J by 8 bases, with 9 bases between the two germline ends. CDR3 length equals 13 residues. Per germline, CDR1 LGHNA and CDR2 YSLEER. The CDR3 loop reads CASSQGLEKPQHF. The CDR3, as DNA: TGCGCCAGCAGCCAAGGTCTTGAGAAGCCCCAGCATTTT.

This sequence joins TRBV18 and TRBJ2-5; D ambiguous. V was cut by 6 bases and J by 8 bases, with 16 bases left in between. In germline, CDR1 is KGHSH, CDR2 LQKENI. There are 13 residues in the CDR3. The CDR3 DNA reads TGTGCCAGCTCCCTTCAGCAAGGAGAAACCCAGTACTTC. Translating it yields CASSLQQGETQYF.

The CDR3 DNA reads TGCGCCAGCAGCTTGAGCCCAGGGGATTCTAACTATGGCTACACCTTC. Its translation: CASSLSPGDSNYGYTF. The J gene is TRBJ1-2, the V gene TRBV5-1, with D possibly matching TRBD1 (6 bases). CDR1 SGHRS and CDR2 YFSETQ come from the germline V gene. This CDR3 is built from 16 residues. The germline V and J ends were trimmed by 1 base and 0 bases, with 13 bases remaining between them.

A remark on this clonotype: A much more abundant neighbour one base away suggests this may be a read error. Lacking the conserved final phenylalanine or tryptophan, this CDR3 likely reflects a read error. V and J are TRBV7-2 and TRBJ2-1; no clear D gene. Trimming shortened V by 1 base and J by 9 bases, and 10 bases separated the two germline ends. The germline CDR1 and CDR2 sequences are SGHTA and FQGNSA. CDR3 length equals 13 residues. The DNA for the CDR3 is TGTGCCAGCAGCTTAGTGGGGATTAGTGAGCAGTTCTCC. Translation gives CASSLVGISEQFS.

This clonotype was observed at least ten times. The rearrangement uses TRBV11-2 and TRBJ2-7; 7 bases are shared with TRBD1. CDR1 and CDR2 from the germline V gene are SGHAT and FQNNGV. CDR3 size: 13 residues. J was trimmed by 3 bases and V by 4 bases; bases with no gene match: 3. The CDR3 DNA reads as TGTGCCAGCAGCTGGGGACAGAACTACGAGCAGTACTTC. It codes for CASSWGQNYEQYF.

This clonotype came up many times. This chain connects TRBV7-9 to TRBJ2-5; TRBD1 agrees at 10 bases. This CDR3 region has 16 residues. Per germline, CDR1 SEHNR and CDR2 FQNEAQ (reference sequence). V was clipped by 2 bases and J by 5 bases; unmatched bases: 8. The CDR3 DNA follows: TGTGCCAGCAGCTTACAGACAGGGGGCTATGAGGAGACCCAGTACTTC. It yields the protein CASSLQTGGYEETQYF.

J is TRBJ1-2 and V is TRBV18; D not certain. The V gene's germline CDR1 is KGHSH and CDR2 LQKENI. This CDR3 contains 14 residues. V dropped 2 bases and J dropped 4 bases, with 11 bases sitting between them. The CDR3 reads CASSPVLGSYGYTF. The CDR3 coding sequence is TGTGCCAGCTCACCAGTTCTGGGATCCTATGGCTACACCTTC.

The table lists this clonotype with many counts. The rearrangement uses TRBV20-1 and TRBJ2-3; 7 bases map to TRBD2. CDR3 size: 14 residues. Germline CDR1 reads DFQATT; CDR2 reads SNEGSKA (reference sequence). Unmatched junction bases numbered 8, after V lost 6 bases and J lost 2 bases. In nucleotides, the CDR3 is TGCAGTGCCAGCGCGCTAGCGGACACAGATACGCAGTATTTT. Its protein product is CSASALADTDTQYF.